This T cell receptor beta chain was recovered during a study of blood T cell repertoires in COVID-19. J lost 6 bases, V lost 4 bases, and 12 bases had no gene match. The germline CDR1 and CDR2 sequences are SGHRS and YFSETQ. The CDR3 spans 15 residues. Here immunoSEQ multiplex PCR was the method, and the copy in TCRdb shows in-frame clones only, minus some. The repertoire holds approximately 230,000 clones, about 90% seen once, with around 6% in the top ten. Specimen: PBMCs or T cells enriched from blood (not recorded which). The origin of this receptor is a woman aged 25 to 45 with acute COVID-19. The rearrangement links TRBV5-1 to TRBJ2-7; 8 nucleotides agree with TRBD1. The CDR3 nucleotides read TGCGCCAGCAGCGCCTCGGGGACAGGCTTACCCGAGCAGTACTTC. Translation: CASSASGTGLPEQYF.